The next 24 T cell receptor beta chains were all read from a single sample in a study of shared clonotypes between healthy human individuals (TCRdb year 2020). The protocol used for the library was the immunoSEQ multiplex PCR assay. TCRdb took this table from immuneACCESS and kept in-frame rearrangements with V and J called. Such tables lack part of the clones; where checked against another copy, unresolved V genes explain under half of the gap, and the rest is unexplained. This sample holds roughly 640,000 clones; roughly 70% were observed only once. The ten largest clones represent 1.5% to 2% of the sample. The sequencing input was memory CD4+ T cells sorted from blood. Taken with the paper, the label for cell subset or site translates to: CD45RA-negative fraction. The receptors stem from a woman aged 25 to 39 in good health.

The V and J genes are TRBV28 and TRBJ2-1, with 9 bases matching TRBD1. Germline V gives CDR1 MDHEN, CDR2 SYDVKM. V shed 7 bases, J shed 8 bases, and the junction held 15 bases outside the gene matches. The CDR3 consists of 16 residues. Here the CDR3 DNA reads TGTGCCAGCATGGTTTATGGAACAGGGGGCATCCATGAGCAGTTCTTC. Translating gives CASMVYGTGGIHEQFF. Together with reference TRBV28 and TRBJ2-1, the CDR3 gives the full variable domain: DVKVTQSSRYLVKRTGEKVFLECVQDMDHENMFWYRQDPGLGLRLIYFSYDVKMKEKGDIPEGYSVSREKKERFSLILESASTNQTSMYLCASMVYGTGGIHEQFFGPGTRLTVL.

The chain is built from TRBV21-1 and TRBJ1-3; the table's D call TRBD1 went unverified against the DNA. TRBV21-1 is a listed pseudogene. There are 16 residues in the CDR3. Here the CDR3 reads CASSRDRGFSGNTIYF. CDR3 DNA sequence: TGTGCCAGCAGTAGGGACAGGGGATTCTCTGGAAACACCATATATTTT.

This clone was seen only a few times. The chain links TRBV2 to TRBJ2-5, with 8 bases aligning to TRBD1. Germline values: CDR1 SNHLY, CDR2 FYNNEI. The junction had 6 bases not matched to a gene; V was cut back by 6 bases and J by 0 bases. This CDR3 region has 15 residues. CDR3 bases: TGTGCCAGCAGGCCGGGACAGGACTACCAAGAGACCCAGTACTTC. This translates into CASRPGQDYQETQYF.

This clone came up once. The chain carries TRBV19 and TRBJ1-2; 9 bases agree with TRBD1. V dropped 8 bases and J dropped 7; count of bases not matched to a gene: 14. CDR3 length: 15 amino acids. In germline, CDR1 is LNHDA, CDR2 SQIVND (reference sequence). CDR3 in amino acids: CASRIPAGTGSGYTF. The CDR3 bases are TGTGCCAGTCGAATACCCGCCGGGACAGGGTCTGGCTACACCTTC.

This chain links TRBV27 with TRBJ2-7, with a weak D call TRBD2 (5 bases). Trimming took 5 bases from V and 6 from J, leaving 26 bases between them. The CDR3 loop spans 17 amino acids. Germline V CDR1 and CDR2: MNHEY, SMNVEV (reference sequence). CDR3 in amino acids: CASSPRETNKFSREQYF. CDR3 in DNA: TGTGCCAGCAGTCCAAGGGAGACTAATAAGTTTTCTCGCGAGCAGTACTTC.

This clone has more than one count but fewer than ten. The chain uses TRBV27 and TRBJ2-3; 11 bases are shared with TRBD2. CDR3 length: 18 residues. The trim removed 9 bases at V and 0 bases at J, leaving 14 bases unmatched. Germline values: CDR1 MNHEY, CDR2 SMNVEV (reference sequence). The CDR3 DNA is TGTGCCAGGGCTAGGACTAGCGGGCCTCCTCTTAGCACAGATACGCAGTATTTT. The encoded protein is CARARTSGPPLSTDTQYF.

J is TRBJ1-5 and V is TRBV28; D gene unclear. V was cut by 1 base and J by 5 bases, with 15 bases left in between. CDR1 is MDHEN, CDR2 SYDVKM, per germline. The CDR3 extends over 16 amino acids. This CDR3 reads CASSLFHTTAHQPQHF. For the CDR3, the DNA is TGTGCCAGCAGTTTATTTCACACCACGGCACATCAGCCCCAGCATTTT.

Here the CDR3 reads CASSLAVGVNTEAFF. Written as DNA, the CDR3 is TGTGCCAGCAGCTTAGCGGTAGGGGTGAACACTGAAGCTTTCTTT. The chain employs TRBV7-8 and TRBJ1-1; D may be TRBD1 (5 bases). Germline assignment: CDR1 SGHVS and CDR2 FQNEAQ. The CDR3 has 15 amino acids. V was clipped by 0 bases and J by 0 bases, with 8 bases between them.

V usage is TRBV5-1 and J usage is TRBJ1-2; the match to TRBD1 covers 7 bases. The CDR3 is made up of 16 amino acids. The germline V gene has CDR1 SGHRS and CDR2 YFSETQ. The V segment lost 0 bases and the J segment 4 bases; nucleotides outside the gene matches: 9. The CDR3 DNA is TGCGCCAGCAGCTTGGACACCTTGAGGGGGCTCTATGGCTACACCTTC. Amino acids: CASSLDTLRGLYGYTF.

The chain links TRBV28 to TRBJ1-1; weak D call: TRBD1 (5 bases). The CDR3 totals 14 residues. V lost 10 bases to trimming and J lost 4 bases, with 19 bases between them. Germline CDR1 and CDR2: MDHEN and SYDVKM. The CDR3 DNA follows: TGTGCCATCACCCGGGACGTTGGGGGCACTGAAGCTTTCTTT. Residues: CAITRDVGGTEAFF.

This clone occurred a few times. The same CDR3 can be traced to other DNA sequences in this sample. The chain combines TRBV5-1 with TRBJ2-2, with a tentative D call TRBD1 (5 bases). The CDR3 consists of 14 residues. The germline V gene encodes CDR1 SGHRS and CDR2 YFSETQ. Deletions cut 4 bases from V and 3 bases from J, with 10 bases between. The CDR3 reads CASSRGTDTGELFF. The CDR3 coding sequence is TGCGCCAGCAGCAGGGGAACGGACACCGGGGAGCTGTTTTTT.

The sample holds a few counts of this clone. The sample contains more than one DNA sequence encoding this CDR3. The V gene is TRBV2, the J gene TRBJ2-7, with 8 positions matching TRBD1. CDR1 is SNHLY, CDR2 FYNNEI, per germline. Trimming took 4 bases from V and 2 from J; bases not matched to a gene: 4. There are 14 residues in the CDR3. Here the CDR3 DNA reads TGTGCCAGCAGTGTAGCAGGGGGCCCCTACGAGCAGTACTTC. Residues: CASSVAGGPYEQYF.

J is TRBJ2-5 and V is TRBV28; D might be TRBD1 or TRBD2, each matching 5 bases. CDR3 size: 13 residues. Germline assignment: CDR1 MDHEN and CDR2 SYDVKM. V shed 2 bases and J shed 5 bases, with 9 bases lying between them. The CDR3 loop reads CASSLIEGETQYF. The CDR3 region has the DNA TGTGCCAGCAGTTTAATCGAGGGGGAGACCCAGTACTTC.

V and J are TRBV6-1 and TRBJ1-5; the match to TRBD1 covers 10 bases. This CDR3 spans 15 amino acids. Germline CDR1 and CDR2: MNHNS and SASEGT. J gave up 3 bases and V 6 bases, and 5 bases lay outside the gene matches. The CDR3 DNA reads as TGTGCCAGCAGCAAGACAGGGGGCAACAATCAGCCCCAGCATTTT. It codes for CASSKTGGNNQPQHF.

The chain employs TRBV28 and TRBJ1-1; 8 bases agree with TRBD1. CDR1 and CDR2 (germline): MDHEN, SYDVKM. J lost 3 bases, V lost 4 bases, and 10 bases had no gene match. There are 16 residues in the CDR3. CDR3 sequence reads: CASSWTGRYGDTEAFF. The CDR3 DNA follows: TGTGCCAGCAGTTGGACAGGGCGGTATGGGGACACTGAAGCTTTCTTT.

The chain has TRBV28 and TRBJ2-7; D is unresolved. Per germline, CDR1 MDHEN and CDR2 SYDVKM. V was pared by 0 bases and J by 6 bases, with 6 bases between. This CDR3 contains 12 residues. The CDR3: CASSLWPGEQYF. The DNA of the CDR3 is TGTGCCAGCAGTTTATGGCCCGGCGAGCAGTACTTC.

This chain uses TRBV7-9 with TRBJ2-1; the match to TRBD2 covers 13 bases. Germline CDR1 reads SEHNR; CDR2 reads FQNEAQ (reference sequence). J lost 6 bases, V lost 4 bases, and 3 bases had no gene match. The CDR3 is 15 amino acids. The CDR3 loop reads CASSSRTSGSNEQFF. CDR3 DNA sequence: TGTGCCAGCAGCTCAAGGACTAGCGGGAGCAATGAGCAGTTCTTC.

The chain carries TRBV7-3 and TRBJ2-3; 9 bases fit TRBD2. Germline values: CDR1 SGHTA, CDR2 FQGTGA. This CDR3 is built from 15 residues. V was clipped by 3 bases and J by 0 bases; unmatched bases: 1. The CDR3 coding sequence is TGTGCCAGCAGCTTTGCGGGAGGGAGCACAGATACGCAGTATTTT. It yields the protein CASSFAGGSTDTQYF.

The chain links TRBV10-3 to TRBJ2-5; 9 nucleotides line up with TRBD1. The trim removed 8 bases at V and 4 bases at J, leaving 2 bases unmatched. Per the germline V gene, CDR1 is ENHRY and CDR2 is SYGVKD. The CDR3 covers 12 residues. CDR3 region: CAIGGQGETQYF. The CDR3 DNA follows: TGTGCCATCGGGGGACAGGGAGAGACCCAGTACTTC.

DNA for the CDR3: TGTGCCAGCAGCCAAGATATACCAGGGGGAATCTATGGCTACACCTTC. Its protein is CASSQDIPGGIYGYTF. The chain joins TRBV4-2 to TRBJ1-2, with 7 bases aligning to TRBD1. This CDR3 is 16 amino acids long. Per the germline V gene, CDR1 is LGHNA and CDR2 is YNFKEQ. Trimming removed 0 bases from V and 4 bases from J; junction bases left unmatched: 8.

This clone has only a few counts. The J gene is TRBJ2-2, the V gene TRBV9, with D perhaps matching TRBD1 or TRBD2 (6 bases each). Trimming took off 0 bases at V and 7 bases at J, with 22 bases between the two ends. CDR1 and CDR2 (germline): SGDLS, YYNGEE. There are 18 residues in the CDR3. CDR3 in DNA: TGTGCCAGCAGCGTAGGGAGGGCCCGGGGCAGGGGCGGCGGGGAGCTGTTTTTT. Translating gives CASSVGRARGRGGGELFF.

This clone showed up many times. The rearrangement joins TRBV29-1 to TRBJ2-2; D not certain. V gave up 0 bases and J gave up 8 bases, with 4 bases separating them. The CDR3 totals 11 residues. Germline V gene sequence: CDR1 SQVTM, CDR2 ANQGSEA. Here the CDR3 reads CSVEETGELFF. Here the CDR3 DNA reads TGCAGCGTTGAAGAGACAGGGGAGCTGTTTTTT.

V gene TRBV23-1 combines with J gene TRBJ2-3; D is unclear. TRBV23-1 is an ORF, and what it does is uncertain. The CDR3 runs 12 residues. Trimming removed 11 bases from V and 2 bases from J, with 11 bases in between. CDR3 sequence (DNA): TGCGCCTCGCTCTGTGACACAGATACGCAGTATTTT. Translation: CASLCDTDTQYF.

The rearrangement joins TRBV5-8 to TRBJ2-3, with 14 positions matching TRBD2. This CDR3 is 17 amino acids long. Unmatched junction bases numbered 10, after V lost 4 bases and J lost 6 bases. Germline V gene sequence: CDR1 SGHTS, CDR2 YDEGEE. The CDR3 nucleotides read TGTGCCAGCAGCAGACCCGGGACTAGCGGGAGTGGCGATACGCAGTATTTT. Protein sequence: CASSRPGTSGSGDTQYF.